These T cell receptor beta chains were read from a single sample in a study of blood T cells in healthy people across ages. TCRdb ran MiXCR on the 5' RACE reads and lists one entry per CDR3 protein. The table has hundreds of thousands of distinct CDR3 sequences, less than 35% seen once. The sequencing input was blood. The receptors originated from a woman of 80 years or more in good health. Each CDR3 is given with its conserved first and last residue. Each record gives: D gene, clone size, CDR3 length, V gene, J gene, CDR3 protein, CDR3 DNA. A D gene is named only where the DNA matches it firmly. Clone size is stated in some rows and not others, as once, few, many or a class when expanded.

>TRBD2|NA|16|TRBV7-3|TRBJ2-1
CASSPQSGVKNNEQFF
TGTGCCAGCAGCCCTCAAAGCGGGGTCAAGAACAATGAGCAGTTCTTC
>TRBD1|NA|14|TRBV7-2|TRBJ1-2
CTSIRGQGARGYTF
TGTACCAGCATCAGGGGGCAGGGGGCGCGAGGCTACACCTTC
>NA|NA|16|TRBV11-3|TRBJ2-1
CAGSSPVRSPYNEQFF
TGTGCCGGCAGCTCCCCCGTTAGGAGCCCCTACAATGAGCAGTTCTTC
>NA|NA|14|TRBV7-2|TRBJ2-5
CASSQRWGRGTQYF
TGTGCCAGCAGCCAAAGATGGGGCCGGGGGACCCAGTACTTC
>NA|many|14|TRBV11-2|TRBJ2-3
CASSLVRSTDTQYF
TGTGCCAGCAGCTTGGTCCGTAGCACAGATACGCAGTATTTT
>NA|NA|13|TRBV12-3/TRBV12-4|TRBJ1-1
CASTPFMNTEAFF
TGTGCCAGCACTCCGTTCATGAACACTGAAGCTTTCTTT
>NA|many|14|TRBV6-5|TRBJ2-3
CASSSWQPTDTQYF
TGTGCCAGCAGTTCTTGGCAGCCCACAGATACGCAGTATTTT
>TRBD1|NA|15|TRBV7-2|TRBJ2-1
CASSLGQGTGGEQFF
TGTGCCAGCAGCTTAGGACAGGGGACTGGGGGGGAGCAGTTCTTC
>TRBD1|NA|16|TRBV3-1|TRBJ1-5
CASSPGGDRKGKPQHF
TGTGCCAGCAGCCCAGGGGGAGACCGCAAGGGAAAGCCCCAGCATTTT
>NA|NA|16|TRBV2|TRBJ1-1
CASSVEGGGLNTEAFF
TGTGCCAGCAGTGTGGAGGGAGGCGGATTGAACACTGAAGCTTTCTTT
>NA|NA|16|TRBV4-1|TRBJ1-1
CASSHPSGLMNTEAFF
TGCGCCAGCAGCCACCCCTCGGGCCTCATGAACACTGAAGCTTTCTTT
>NA|many|17|TRBV4-3|TRBJ1-2
CASSKEQGPPLNYGYTF
TGCGCCAGCAGCAAAGAACAGGGTCCGCCGCTGAACTATGGCTACACCTTC
>NA|few|17|TRBV7-2|TRBJ1-1
CASSLRFGVSGVTEAFF
TGTGCCAGCAGCTTAAGGTTTGGGGTTTCAGGGGTCACTGAAGCTTTCTTT
>TRBD1|NA|14|TRBV2|TRBJ1-6
CATRLTGGNSPLHF
TGTGCCACCCGCCTAACAGGGGGCAATTCACCCCTCCACTTT
>TRBD1|many|18|TRBV24-1|TRBJ2-5
CATSGGQGGSSFQETQYF
TGTGCCACCAGTGGGGGACAGGGGGGATCCTCCTTTCAAGAGACCCAGTACTTC
>NA|few|15|TRBV19|TRBJ1-2
CASSIAGSPNYGYTF
TGTGCCAGTAGTATAGCCGGCAGCCCTAACTATGGCTACACCTTC
>TRBD2|many|18|TRBV7-2|TRBJ2-3
CASSSPAGGPVSTDTQYF
TGTGCCAGCAGCTCCCCGGCGGGGGGGCCAGTCAGCACAGATACGCAGTATTTT
>NA|NA|13|TRBV7-2|TRBJ2-7
CTSSLGGRYEQYF
TGTACCAGCAGCTTAGGGGGTCGCTACGAGCAGTACTTC
>NA|NA|15|TRBV7-9|TRBJ1-6
CASSFAQGRNSSLHF
TGTGCCAGCAGCTTCGCCCAGGGAAGGAATTCATCCCTCCACTTT
>NA|few|11|TRBV3-1|TRBJ2-2
CASSQVGELFF
TGTGCCAGCAGCCAAGTGGGGGAGCTGTTTTTT
>NA|many|15|TRBV7-2|TRBJ2-3
CASSSPSRAGDTQYF
TGTGCCAGCAGCTCGCCCTCGAGGGCGGGAGATACGCAGTATTTT
>TRBD1|many|14|TRBV7-2|TRBJ1-1
CASSFRGSVTEAFF
TGTGCCAGCAGCTTCAGGGGGTCGGTTACTGAAGCTTTCTTT
>TRBD1|many|12|TRBV29-1|TRBJ2-1
CSVTGEYNEQFF
TGCAGCGTTACAGGGGAGTACAATGAGCAGTTCTTC
>NA|many|13|TRBV7-2|TRBJ2-1
CASSVTRYSGQFF
TGTGCCAGCAGTGTGACACGCTACAGTGGGCAGTTCTTC
>NA|once|14|TRBV20-1|TRBJ1-2
CSARGRELRYGYTF
TGCAGTGCTAGAGGCCGGGAACTTCGCTATGGCTACACCTTC
>TRBD1|NA|15|TRBV30|TRBJ2-7
CAWSPPGQGTNEQYF
TGTGCCTGGAGTCCACCGGGACAGGGGACCAACGAGCAGTACTTC
>NA|many|15|TRBV5-1|TRBJ2-1
CASSLGQGGGNEQFF
TGCGCCAGCAGCTTGGGGCAGGGTGGAGGCAATGAGCAGTTCTTC
>NA|NA|12|TRBV7-9|TRBJ2-1
CASRRDPGEQFF
TGTGCCAGCCGACGGGACCCGGGTGAGCAGTTCTTC
>NA|NA|16|TRBV15|TRBJ2-1
CAISRDSVRTGNEQFF
TGTGCCATCAGCAGAGATTCGGTCCGAACAGGCAATGAGCAGTTCTTC
>NA|NA|14|TRBV19|TRBJ1-1
CASSIETPNTEAFF
TGTGCCAGTAGTATCGAGACACCTAACACTGAAGCTTTCTTT
>NA|few|14|TRBV7-2|TRBJ2-2
CASSSVGFTGELFF
TGTGCCAGCAGCTCGGTCGGTTTCACCGGGGAGCTGTTTTTT
>NA|NA|14|TRBV7-2|TRBJ2-7
CASSFYRESYEQYF
TGTGCCAGCAGCTTCTACAGGGAGTCCTACGAGCAGTACTTC
>NA|many|19|TRBV18|TRBJ1-2
CASSPRFYSSGQTEGGYTF
TGTGCCAGCTCACCAAGATTTTACAGTTCCGGACAAACGGAGGGAGGCTACACCTTC
>NA|few|12|TRBV12-3/TRBV12-4|TRBJ2-5
CASSFVEETQYF
TGTGCCAGCAGTTTTGTAGAAGAGACCCAGTACTTC
>NA|few|12|TRBV6-6|TRBJ2-3
CASSHSTGTQYF
TGTGCCAGCAGTCACAGCACAGGTACGCAGTATTTT
>TRBD1|few|15|TRBV18|TRBJ2-7
CASSPPGQGGREQYF
TGTGCCAGCTCACCACCGGGACAGGGGGGACGGGAGCAGTACTTC
>TRBD1|NA|14|TRBV2|TRBJ2-2
CASRAGGGTGELFF
TGTGCCAGCAGAGCAGGGGGTGGCACCGGGGAGCTGTTTTTT
>NA|few|12|TRBV10-3|TRBJ1-1
CAISVGNTEAFF
TGTGCCATCAGCGTGGGGAACACTGAAGCTTTCTTT
>TRBD1|many|14|TRBV25-1|TRBJ1-5
CASRSTGVGQPQHF
TGTGCCAGCCGGTCGACAGGGGTTGGTCAGCCCCAGCATTTT
>TRBD2|NA|14|TRBV6-5|TRBJ2-7
CASSSGAGANEQYF
TGTGCCAGCAGTTCGGGAGCGGGAGCCAACGAGCAGTACTTC
>NA|many|17|TRBV15|TRBJ1-2
CATSRDTGSSVDYGYTF
TGTGCCACCAGCAGAGATACAGGGAGTAGCGTGGACTATGGCTACACCTTC
>NA|many|14|TRBV5-1|TRBJ2-1
CASCAGDSHNEQFF
TGCGCCAGTTGTGCAGGAGATTCACACAATGAGCAGTTCTTC
>TRBD1|many|16|TRBV6-6|TRBJ2-1
CASSYSGRGWDNEQFF
TGTGCCAGCAGTTACTCTGGCAGGGGGTGGGATAATGAGCAGTTCTTC
>TRBD2|NA|14|TRBV12-3/TRBV12-4|TRBJ2-3
CASNLAGRVDMEYF
TGTGCCAGCAATCTAGCGGGGAGAGTAGATATGGAGTATTTT
>TRBD1|many|14|TRBV27|TRBJ2-7
CASSFITGGGEQYF
TGTGCCAGCAGTTTCATTACAGGGGGTGGCGAGCAGTACTTC
>TRBD1|few|15|TRBV5-5|TRBJ1-3
CASSPTGGPGNTIYF
TGTGCCAGCAGTCCGACAGGGGGCCCTGGAAACACCATATATTTT